Below, 12 T cell receptor beta chains from the same sample are listed, as sequenced in a study of T-cell memory formation after mild COVID-19. TCRdb re-called the 5' RACE reads with MiXCR, one entry per CDR3 protein. The sample records approximately 580,000 distinct CDR3 sequences, roughly 20% being singletons. Sequenced sample: PBMCs or a T cell subset sorted from them (not recorded which). All receptors derive from an adult woman who had mild COVID-19 (a few samples of this study predate the infection). Cell type and time point are not known.

This rearrangement joins TRBV5-6 to TRBJ1-2; D uncertain. Trimming pared 2 bases from V and 0 bases from J, leaving 11 bases between. Germline loops: CDR1 SGHDT, CDR2 YYEEEE. The CDR3 runs to 15 residues. The CDR3 DNA is TGTGCCAGCAGCTTCGTTAGTTATACTAACTATGGCTACACCTTC. It is translated as CASSFVSYTNYGYTF. The variable domain in full, completed from reference TRBV5-6 and TRBJ1-2, reads DAGVTQSPTHLIKTRGQQVTLRCSPKSGHDTVSWYQQALGQGPQFIFQYYEEEERQRGNFPDRFSGHQFPNYSSELNVNALLLGDSALYLCASSFVSYTNYGYTFGSGTRLTVV.

This rearrangement joins TRBV7-2 to TRBJ1-1; TRBD1 agrees at 7 bases. Unmatched junction bases numbered 4, after V lost 1 base and J lost 8 bases. CDR1 SGHTA and CDR2 FQGNSA come from the germline V gene. The length of the CDR3 is 13 residues. The CDR3 spells CASSLGDRLEAFF. The CDR3 nucleotides are TGTGCCAGCAGCTTAGGGGACAGACTGGAAGCTTTCTTT.

V usage is TRBV3-1 and J usage is TRBJ2-7; 9 nucleotides align to TRBD1. CDR1 is LGHDT, CDR2 YNNKEL, per germline (reference sequence). After removal of 1 base from V and 1 base from J, the junction contained 8 bases not matched to a gene. This CDR3 comprises 17 residues. CDR3 sequence: CASSQVGTGYRSYEQYF. The CDR3 DNA reads TGTGCCAGCAGCCAAGTGGGGACAGGGTATAGATCCTACGAGCAGTACTTC.

This clonotype was detected a few times. This sequence joins TRBV20-1 and TRBJ2-3; 9 bases match TRBD2. Trimming at V came to 5 bases and at J to 3 bases, leaving 3 bases not matched to a gene. Germline V lookup: CDR1 DFQATT, CDR2 SNEGSKA (reference sequence). CDR3 length equals 13 residues. CDR3 coding DNA: TGCAGTGCTGCCAGCGGGAGGACAGATACGCAGTATTTT. As protein: CSAASGRTDTQYF.

V usage is TRBV6-5 and J usage is TRBJ2-5; possibly TRBD1 or TRBD2 for D (7 bases each). Germline V gene sequence: CDR1 MNHEY, CDR2 SVGAGI. This CDR3 spans 17 amino acids. V was cut by 5 bases and J by 2 bases, with 21 bases left in between. The CDR3 DNA is TGTGCCAGCAGTCCTCATGCAGGGGGGGCCCAACAAGAGACCCAGTACTTC. Its protein product is CASSPHAGGAQQETQYF.

This clonotype was counted between two and nine times. The V and J genes are TRBV5-6 and TRBJ2-5; D remains unclear. Germline V gives CDR1 SGHDT, CDR2 YYEEEE. This CDR3 contains 14 residues. V lost 2 bases to trimming and J lost 1 base, with 9 bases between them. The CDR3 DNA reads as TGTGCCAGCAGCTTAAACTTCCGCCAAGAGACCCAGTACTTC. It encodes CASSLNFRQETQYF.

This rearrangement joins TRBV29-1 to TRBJ2-7; D remains ambiguous. V lost 0 bases and J lost 3, with 6 bases in between. The CDR3 contains 12 residues. Germline-derived CDR1 and CDR2 are SQVTM and ANQGSEA. In DNA form, the CDR3 reads TGCAGCGTTGAAGATCATAACTACGAGCAGTACGTC. This encodes CSVEDHNYEQYV.

V and J are TRBV29-1 and TRBJ1-2; 9 bases agree with TRBD1. The CDR3 covers 11 residues. Germline V gives CDR1 SQVTM, CDR2 ANQGSEA. Trimming at V came to 6 bases and at J to 8 bases, leaving 4 bases not matched to a gene. CDR3 sequence: CSVGTGLGYTF. In nucleotides, the CDR3 is TGCAGCGTCGGGACAGGGTTGGGCTACACCTTC.

The chain uses TRBV27 and TRBJ2-5; TRBD2 is a possible D gene (6 bases). Deletions cut 1 base from V and 3 bases from J, with 18 bases between. Germline CDR1 reads MNHEY; CDR2 reads SMNVEV (reference sequence). The CDR3 has 17 residues. The CDR3, as DNA: TGTGCCAGCAGTTTATGGTCGGGAGCGGATGATAAAGAGACCCAGTACTTC. Protein: CASSLWSGADDKETQYF.

This clonotype was seen a few times. This chain connects TRBV6-2 or TRBV6-3 to TRBJ1-5; D possibly corresponds to TRBD1 (5 bases). V was clipped by 2 bases and J by 2 bases, with 16 bases between them. Germline V CDR1 and CDR2: MNHEY, SVGEGT. This CDR3 has 17 residues. In DNA, the CDR3 is TGTGCCAGCAGTTACAGACGGATCCTGGGGGGCAATCAGCCCCAGCATTTT. Its translation is CASSYRRILGGNQPQHF.

This chain joins TRBV10-3 and TRBJ2-1, with TRBD1 matching 9 bases. CDR1 ENHRY and CDR2 SYGVKD come from the germline V gene. The J segment lost 9 bases and the V segment lost 7 bases, leaving 10 bases of the junction unmatched. The CDR3 runs to 14 residues. CDR3 nucleotides: TGTGCCATCACCGACCCGGGACAGGGTGGTGAGCAGTTCTTC. It is translated as CAITDPGQGGEQFF.

This clonotype was seen a handful of times. The chain recombines TRBV29-1 with TRBJ1-1, with D perhaps matching TRBD1 (5 bases). V was cut by 6 bases and J by 1 base, with 12 bases left in between. In germline, CDR1 is SQVTM, CDR2 ANQGSEA. There are 13 residues in the CDR3. The CDR3 nucleotides read TGCAGCGTGCCGGGACCTTCGAACACTGAAGCTTTCTTT. Its protein product is CSVPGPSNTEAFF.